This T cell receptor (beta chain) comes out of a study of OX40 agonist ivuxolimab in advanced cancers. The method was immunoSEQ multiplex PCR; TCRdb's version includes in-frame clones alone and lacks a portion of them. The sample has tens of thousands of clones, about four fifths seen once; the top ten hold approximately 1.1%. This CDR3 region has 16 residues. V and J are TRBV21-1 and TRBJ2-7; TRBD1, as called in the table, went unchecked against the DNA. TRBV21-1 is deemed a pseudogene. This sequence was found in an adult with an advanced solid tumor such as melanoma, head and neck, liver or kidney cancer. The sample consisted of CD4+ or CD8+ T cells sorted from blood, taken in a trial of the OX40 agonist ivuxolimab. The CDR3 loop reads CASSWGPLRHSYEQYF. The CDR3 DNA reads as TGTGCCAGCAGCTGGGGGCCACTCAGACACTCCTACGAGCAGTACTTC.